These 2 T cell receptor beta chains share one sample of origin, sequenced in a study of T-cell reconstitution after alpha-beta-depleted transplantation in children. No antigens are known for them. General study findings and limits: A year post-transplant, T-cell counts and diversity derived mostly from newly produced T cells.

Unique molecular identifiers were used in preparing the TCRbeta library. TCRdb ran MiXCR on the PCR reads and lists one entry per CDR3 protein. Of around 270,000 distinct CDR3 sequences in the sample, just over 7.5% are singletons; the top ten hold 8.5% to 9.5%. The material sequenced was peripheral blood, taken 360 days after TCRalphabeta/CD19-depleted stem cell transplant. The receptors stem from a female patient aged 2 to 10 who had a stem cell transplant for Fanconi anemia, so the T cells may come from the graft donor.

In this sample, this clonotype turned up many times. This CDR3 reads CASSQEMVAGGLEQFF. In DNA form, the CDR3 reads TGTGCCAGCAGCCAAGAGATGGTAGCGGGGGGGCTTGAGCAGTTCTTC. The chain uses TRBV4-2 and TRBJ2-1, with TRBD2 matching 11 bases. The germline V gene encodes CDR1 LGHNA and CDR2 YNFKEQ. With V trimmed by 0 bases and J by 9 bases, 7 bases remained unmatched. This CDR3 has 16 amino acids.

In this sample, this clonotype turned up a few times. The chain has TRBV6-2 or TRBV6-3 and TRBJ2-1, with 14 bases fitting TRBD2. Trimming cost V 6 bases and J 1 base; bases outside gene matches: 11. The CDR3 is 19 amino acids. Germline CDR1 and CDR2: MNHEY and SVGEGT. DNA of the CDR3: TGTGCCAGCAGCCATACCATGACTAGCGGGGGGGGTTCCTACAATGAGCAGTTCTTC. Translated, it gives CASSHTMTSGGGSYNEQFF.